The rows below give T cell receptor beta chains drawn from one sample of a study of OX40 agonist ivuxolimab in advanced cancers. Produced via immunoSEQ multiplex PCR; TCRdb's table is partial and in-frame only. Of about 44,000 clones listed, approximately 90% are singletons. Sequencing was performed on CD4+ or CD8+ T cells sorted from blood, taken in a trial of the OX40 agonist ivuxolimab. Receptors originate from an adult with an advanced solid tumor such as melanoma, head and neck, liver or kidney cancer. The conserved cysteine and the conserved F or W are not part of the CDR3 here. The order of the fields is J gene, V gene, clone size, CDR3 protein. Clone size is not always given. Where it is, it says once, few, many or a class for expanded clones.

TRBJ2-1 | TRBV11-1 | . | ASSLKPGGDEQF
TRBJ2-2 | TRBV7-3 | . | ASSLGTGGGGELF
TRBJ2-5 | TRBV7-2 | . | ASSPPEAGADETQY
TRBJ2-3 | TRBV6-1 | once | ASSEDIGTSTDTQY
TRBJ2-5 | TRBV13 | . | ASSLSGERY
. | TRBV6-5 | . | ASSYRGSSYEQY
TRBJ2-3 | TRBV7-8 | . | ASSLVVTGWADTQY
TRBJ2-1 | TRBV19 | once | ASSIAASIAYNEQF
TRBJ2-3 | TRBV11-2 | . | ASSLEQVPTDTQY
TRBJ2-7 | TRBV29-1 | . | SVARGASSYEQY
TRBJ2-7 | TRBV7-9 | . | ASSLVGDAEQY
TRBJ1-4 | TRBV28 | . | ASRPDRGEKLF
TRBJ2-7 | TRBV29-1 | . | SVEWGDRGSYEQY
TRBJ2-3 | TRBV15 | . | ATSVTSGRASADTQY
TRBJ2-7 | TRBV19 | . | ASSIGSGIFYEQY
TRBJ1-4 | TRBV5-6 | . | ASSVGTGDDEKLF
TRBJ2-7 | TRBV10-1 | . | ASSSGTGLAYEQY
TRBJ2-1 | TRBV5-1 | . | ASARAGSYNEQF
TRBJ1-4 | TRBV7-9 | once | ASSPGRGGNEKLF
TRBJ1-2 | TRBV5-6 | few | ASSSGTGGEGAYGYT
TRBJ2-2 | TRBV4-3 | . | ASSQDRTSTGELF
TRBJ2-2 | TRBV10-3 | . | AISESWGTSGSTGELF